This paragraph reports one T cell receptor beta chain. This clonotype was counted ten times or more. Its antigen is still unknown. Base qualities were left out, and no much larger clone turns up one base away. The germline V gene provides CDR1 MDHEN and CDR2 SYDVKM. Taken from cysteine to phenylalanine, the CDR3 has 11 residues. Of all the DNA, just the CDR3 is kept, 33 bases in frame from base 1. V is shortened by 6 bases, J by 3 bases, and the region joining them spans 6 bases. Library prep was done by RACE. Instrument on record: NextSeq 500. During library preparation, unique molecular identifiers were attached to individual cDNA molecules so that TCRs could be counted in a quantitative, reproducible way. Both TCR alpha and TCR beta chains were sequenced from each blood RNA sample. Under the source paper's analysis protocol: The median number of TCRs per sample was 90,000 to 100,000, ranging from roughly 20,000 to 700,000. V, J and CDR3 annotation of the TCR reads was performed with the Decombinator software suite. To make PS versus PT1 abundance plots, every sample was subsampled to the same number of TCRs (28,000). Expanded TCRs were defined as absent before sensitization and observed at least eight times at the 2-week time point. TCRdb reran the public reads through fastp at Q25 and MiXCR, keeping productive beta chains. One record per CDR3 amino acid sequence lists the most common genes and DNA. TCRdb's processing, not the authors', yielded these V and J calls. This sample comprises about 60,000 distinct CDR3 sequences, around 10% of them detected only once. The ten largest clones add up to 3% to 4.5% of the sample.

The intended sense of this specimen's time point label: pre-sensitization, week 0. What the treatment or condition label conveys for this sample: therapeutic diphenylcyclopropenone sensitization with weekly scalp DPC. At every patch-test visit, the blood draw took place before the patch test was put on. Patients were eligible if aged 18 to 70, diagnosed with alopecia and judged suitable for DPC therapy, and pregnant patients were excluded. Total RNA was isolated from unfractionated whole blood collected in Tempus Blood RNA tubes. The data were taken from a study of human T cells and chemical hapten exposure (dated by TCRdb to the early 2020s). Study-wide context: For sensitization, 2% DPC in acetone was applied to an approximately 2 cm by approximately 2 cm area of upper inner arm skin. Weekly therapeutic DPC doses were additionally applied to the scalp of patients throughout the approximately 24-week study period. Patch testing on the upper back used Finn chambers containing 0.01% DPC, with scoring done after 6 days according to International Contact Dermatitis Research Group standards. Most of the patients in the cohort were female, and the cohort covered alopecia areata with under or over 50% scalp involvement, alopecia totalis and alopecia universalis. Libraries were combined into a pool for sequencing, and differences in TCR yield between samples came mainly from small differences in library volumes within the pool. Peripheral blood TCR repertoire changes were tracked in vivo in alopecia patients during primary and secondary sensitization to the hapten diphenylcyclopropenone (DPC). Patient blood was sampled pre-sensitization (week 0) and at 2, 6 and about 24 weeks after DPC sensitization. Blood for TCR sequencing was provided by twenty-nine alopecia patients at one to four time points (pre-sensitization, 2, 6 and 24 weeks). What the authors observed across the whole study: No change with DPC sensitization was found in the number of TCRs above 1 in 1000 frequency, and no evidence of global repertoire structure alterations was found. Repeated subsampling changed both the strength of the expansion versus patch-test correlation and the threshold at which the correlation became significant. Patch test score correlated positively with the number of PT1 expanded TCRs, reaching significance at thresholds 8, 16 and 32 but not at 4. All patients had alopecia, a presumed autoimmune disease, so their immune response might differ from that of healthy individuals. Compared with pre-sensitization or healthy control sets, expanded TCRs formed significantly more large CDR3 similarity clusters, which is consistent with antigen-driven responses.

The specimen comprised whole blood, sampled in connection with sensitization to the hapten diphenylcyclopropenone (DPC). The chain couples TRBV28 to TRBJ2-7, with an unclear D gene assignment. The clonotype was recovered from a woman aged 40 to 50 with alopecia areata. Some clones in this sample may be carry-over from other donors' samples. The sequenced DNA is TGTGCCAGCAGCCCGGACTACGAGCAGTACTTC. Translated, it reads CASSPDYEQYF.